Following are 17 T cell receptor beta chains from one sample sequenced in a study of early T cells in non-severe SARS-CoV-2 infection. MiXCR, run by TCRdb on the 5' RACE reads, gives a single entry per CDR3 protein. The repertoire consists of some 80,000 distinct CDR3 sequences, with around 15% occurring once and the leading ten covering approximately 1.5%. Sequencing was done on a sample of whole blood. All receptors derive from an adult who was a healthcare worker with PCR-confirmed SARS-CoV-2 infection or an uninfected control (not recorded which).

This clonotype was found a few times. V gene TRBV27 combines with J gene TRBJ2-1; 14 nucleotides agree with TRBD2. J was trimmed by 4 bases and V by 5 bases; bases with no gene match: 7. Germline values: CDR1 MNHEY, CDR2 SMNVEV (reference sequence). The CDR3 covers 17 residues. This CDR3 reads CASSRPGLAGVYNEQFF. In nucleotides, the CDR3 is TGTGCCAGCAGTCGACCGGGACTAGCGGGGGTGTACAATGAGCAGTTCTTC.

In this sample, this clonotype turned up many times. CDR3 residues: CASRGYTF. CDR3 DNA sequence: TGCGCCAGCAGAGGCTACACCTTC. The J gene is TRBJ1-2, the V gene TRBV5-1, with no clear D. Germline assignment: CDR1 SGHRS and CDR2 YFSETQ. This CDR3 has 8 amino acids. V was clipped by 5 bases and J by 8 bases, with 1 base between them.

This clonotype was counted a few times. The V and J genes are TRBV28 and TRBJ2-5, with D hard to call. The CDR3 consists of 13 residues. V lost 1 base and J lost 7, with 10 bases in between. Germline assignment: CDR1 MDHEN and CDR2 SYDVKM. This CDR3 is CASSLLATGTQYF. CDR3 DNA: TGTGCCAGCAGTTTATTGGCAACTGGGACCCAGTACTTC.

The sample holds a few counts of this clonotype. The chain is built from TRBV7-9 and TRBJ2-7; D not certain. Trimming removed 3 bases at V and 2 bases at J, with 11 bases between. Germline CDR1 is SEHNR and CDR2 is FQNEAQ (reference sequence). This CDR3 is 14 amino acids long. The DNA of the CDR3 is TGTGCCAGCAGCTTCCCGGGCCCTCCCTACGAGCAGTACTTC. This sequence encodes CASSFPGPPYEQYF.

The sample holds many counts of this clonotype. CDR3 loop: CASSVGLAGGNEQFF. DNA for the CDR3: TGTGCCAGCAGCGTAGGGCTAGCGGGAGGCAATGAGCAGTTCTTC. V is TRBV9 and J is TRBJ2-1; 11 bases align to TRBD2. CDR1 is SGDLS, CDR2 YYNGEE, per germline. With 0 bases clipped from V and 6 bases from J, the junction kept 2 bases outside the gene matches. This CDR3 is built from 15 residues.

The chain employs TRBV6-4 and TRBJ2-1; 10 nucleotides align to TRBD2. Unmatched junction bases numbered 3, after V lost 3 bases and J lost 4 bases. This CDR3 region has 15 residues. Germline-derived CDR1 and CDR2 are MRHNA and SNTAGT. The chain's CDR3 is CASSESGGVYNEQFF. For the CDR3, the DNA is TGTGCCAGCAGTGAAAGCGGGGGGGTATACAATGAGCAGTTCTTC.

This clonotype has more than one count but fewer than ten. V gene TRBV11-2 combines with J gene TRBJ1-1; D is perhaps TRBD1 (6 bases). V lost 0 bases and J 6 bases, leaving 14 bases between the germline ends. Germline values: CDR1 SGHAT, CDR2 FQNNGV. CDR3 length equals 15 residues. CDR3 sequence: CASSLDPGGLSEAFF. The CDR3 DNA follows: TGTGCCAGCAGCTTAGATCCGGGGGGGCTCTCTGAAGCTTTCTTT.

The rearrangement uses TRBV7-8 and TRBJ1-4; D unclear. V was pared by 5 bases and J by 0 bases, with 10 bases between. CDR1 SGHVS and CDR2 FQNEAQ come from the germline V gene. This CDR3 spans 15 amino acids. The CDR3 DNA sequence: TGTGCCAGCAGCCCCCCCGGGGCAACTAATGAAAAACTGTTTTTT. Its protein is CASSPPGATNEKLFF.

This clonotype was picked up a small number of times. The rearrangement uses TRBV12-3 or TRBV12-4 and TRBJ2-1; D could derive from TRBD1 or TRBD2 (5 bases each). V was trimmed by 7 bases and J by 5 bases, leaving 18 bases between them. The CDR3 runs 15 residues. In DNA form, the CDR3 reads TGTGCCAGCACCTCGTGGGGGACCCCAAACAATGAGCAGTTCTTC. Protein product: CASTSWGTPNNEQFF.

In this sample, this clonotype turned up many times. The CDR3, as DNA: TGTGCTAGTGGTCCCGCGCTTGGTGGCACAGATACGCAGTATTTT. This codes for CASGPALGGTDTQYF. The chain employs TRBV12-5 and TRBJ2-3; D remains unclear. Trimming removed 5 bases at V and 1 base at J, with 13 bases between. Germline assignment: CDR1 LGHNT and CDR2 FRNRAP. The CDR3 runs 15 residues.

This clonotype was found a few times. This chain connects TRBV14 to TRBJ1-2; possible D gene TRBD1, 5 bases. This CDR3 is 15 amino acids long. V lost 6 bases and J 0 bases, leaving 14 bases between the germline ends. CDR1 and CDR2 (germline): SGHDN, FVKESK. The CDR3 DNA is TGTGCCAGCAGGCCAACTGGGGCAGCTAACTATGGCTACACCTTC. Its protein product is CASRPTGAANYGYTF.

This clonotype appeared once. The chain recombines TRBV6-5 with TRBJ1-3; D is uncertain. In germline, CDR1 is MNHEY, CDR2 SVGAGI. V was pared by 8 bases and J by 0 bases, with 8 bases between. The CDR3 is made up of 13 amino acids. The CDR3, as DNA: TGTGCCAGCTCGGTGGACTCTGGAAACACCATATATTTT. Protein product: CASSVDSGNTIYF.

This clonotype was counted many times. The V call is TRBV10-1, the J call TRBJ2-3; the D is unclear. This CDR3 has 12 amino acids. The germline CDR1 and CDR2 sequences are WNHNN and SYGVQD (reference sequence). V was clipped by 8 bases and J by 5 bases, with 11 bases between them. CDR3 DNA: TGCGCCAGCGGGATGGTTGAAGATACGCAGTATTTT. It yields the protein CASGMVEDTQYF.

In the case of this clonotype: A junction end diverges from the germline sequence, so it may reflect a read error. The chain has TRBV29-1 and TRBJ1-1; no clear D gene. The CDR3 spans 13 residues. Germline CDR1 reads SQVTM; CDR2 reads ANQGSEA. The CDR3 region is CSVEGNLNTEAFF. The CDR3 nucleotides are TGCAGCGTGGAAGGCAATCTGAACACTGAAGCTTTCTTT.

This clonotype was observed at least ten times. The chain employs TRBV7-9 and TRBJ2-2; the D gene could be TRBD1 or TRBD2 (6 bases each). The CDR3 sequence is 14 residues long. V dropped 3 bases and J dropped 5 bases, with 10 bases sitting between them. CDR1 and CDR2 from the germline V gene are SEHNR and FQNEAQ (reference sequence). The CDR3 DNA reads TGTGCCAGCAGCTTTGGGGGGCTAACCGGGGAGCTGTTTTTT. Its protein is CASSFGGLTGELFF. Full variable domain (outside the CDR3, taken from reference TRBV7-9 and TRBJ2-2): DTGVSQNPRHKITKRGQNVTFRCDPISEHNRLYWYRQTLGQGPEFLTYFQNEAQLEKSRLLSDRFSAERPKGSFSTLEIQRTEQGDSAMYLCASSFGGLTGELFFGEGSRLTVL.

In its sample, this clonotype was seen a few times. CDR3: CASSQASGTSYEQYF. CDR3 DNA: TGCGCCAGCAGCCAAGCGTCCGGGACCTCCTACGAGCAGTACTTC. The V call is TRBV4-3, the J call TRBJ2-7; either TRBD1 or TRBD2 may fit D (5 bases each). The length of the CDR3 is 15 residues. The ends were cut back, 1 base at V and 0 bases at J, with 10 bases in the middle. Germline assignment: CDR1 LGHNA and CDR2 YSLEER.

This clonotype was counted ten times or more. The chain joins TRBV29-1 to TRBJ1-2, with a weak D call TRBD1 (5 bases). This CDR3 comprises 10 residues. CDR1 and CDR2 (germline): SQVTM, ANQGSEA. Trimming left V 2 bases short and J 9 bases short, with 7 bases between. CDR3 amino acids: CSVEQGRYTF. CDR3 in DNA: TGCAGCGTTGAACAGGGTCGCTACACCTTC.